The 23 T cell receptor beta chains presented below share a single source sample, sequenced in a study of OX40 agonist ivuxolimab in advanced cancers. The receptor library was made with the immunoSEQ multiplex PCR assay. TCRdb took this table from immuneACCESS and kept in-frame rearrangements with V and J called. Such tables lack part of the clones; where checked against another copy, unresolved V genes explain under half of the gap, and the rest is unexplained. This sample is represented by tens of thousands of clones; 81% of them were singletons. Approximately 0.62% of the sample lies in the top ten. This sample comprised CD4+ or CD8+ T cells sorted from blood, obtained in a trial of the OX40 agonist ivuxolimab. The receptor set was obtained from an adult with an advanced solid tumor such as melanoma, head and neck, liver or kidney cancer.

This chain joins TRBV28 and TRBJ2-7; D is undetermined. Trimming cost V 6 bases and J 3 bases, with 6 bases left between them. The CDR3 runs to 11 residues. Germline V lookup: CDR1 MDHEN, CDR2 SYDVKM. The CDR3, as DNA: TGTGCCAGCAGGAGAGACTACGAGCAGTACTTC. Translating gives CASRRDYEQYF. Looking up the rest from reference TRBV28 and TRBJ2-7 gives the full variable domain: DVKVTQSSRYLVKRTGEKVFLECVQDMDHENMFWYRQDPGLGLRLIYFSYDVKMKEKGDIPEGYSVSREKKERFSLILESASTNQTSMYLCASRRDYEQYFGPGTRLTVT.

The chain recombines TRBV6-5 with TRBJ1-2, with TRBD1 identical over 10 bases. After removal of 6 bases from V and 10 bases from J, the junction contained 8 bases not matched to a gene. Germline V CDR1 and CDR2: MNHEY, SVGAGI. There are 13 residues in the CDR3. DNA of the CDR3: TGTGCCAGCAGGACCGGGACAGGGGTTGCCTACACCTTC. It specifies CASRTGTGVAYTF.

J is TRBJ2-7 and V is TRBV5-4; 7 nucleotides match TRBD2. Trimming at V came to 4 bases and at J to 3 bases, leaving 13 bases not matched to a gene. Germline CDR1 SGHNT, CDR2 YYREEE (reference sequence). The CDR3 length is 16 residues. The CDR3 spells CASSLGHSGLSYEQYF. Here the CDR3 DNA reads TGTGCCAGCAGCCTCGGCCATAGCGGGCTCAGCTACGAGCAGTACTTC.

This chain links TRBV5-1 with TRBJ2-3; 8 nucleotides line up with TRBD2. The CDR3 runs to 16 residues. Trimming cost V 0 bases and J 1 base; bases outside gene matches: 4. The germline gives CDR1 SGHRS, CDR2 YFSETQ. This chain's CDR3 is CASSLAGGPGTDTQYF. The CDR3 DNA follows: TGCGCCAGCAGCTTGGCGGGGGGGCCGGGCACAGATACGCAGTATTTT.

V gene TRBV6-1 combines with J gene TRBJ2-5, with 11 bases fitting TRBD2. Germline loops: CDR1 MNHNS, CDR2 SASEGT. The CDR3 loop spans 15 amino acids. V lost 4 bases and J lost 4; bases outside the gene matches: 5. The CDR3 nucleotides are TGTGCCAGCAGTGTTATAGCGGGGGGGCGAGAGACCCAGTACTTC. Translated, it gives CASSVIAGGRETQYF.

The chain's CDR3 is CASSASIDRSEQFF. CDR3 DNA sequence: TGTGCCAGCAGCGCATCAATAGACCGCTCGGAGCAGTTCTTC. The chain has TRBV9 and TRBJ2-1; D ambiguous. The CDR3 has 14 residues. Between the trimmed V and J ends, which lost 3 bases and 10 bases, there was a span of 17 bases. Germline V lookup: CDR1 SGDLS, CDR2 YYNGEE.

This rearrangement joins TRBV19 to TRBJ1-6; a possible D gene is TRBD1 (5 bases). The V gene's germline CDR1 is LNHDA and CDR2 SQIVND (reference sequence). Deletions cut 3 bases from V and 10 bases from J, with 16 bases between. The CDR3 length is 15 residues. This CDR3 reads CASSMGQGYGSPLHF. CDR3 in DNA: TGTGCCAGTAGTATGGGCCAGGGTTATGGCTCACCCCTCCACTTT.

The V and J genes are TRBV12-5 and TRBJ2-1; 10 nucleotides agree with TRBD1. Germline assignment: CDR1 LGHNT and CDR2 FRNRAP. After removal of 0 bases from V and 7 bases from J, the junction contained 9 bases not matched to a gene. The CDR3 covers 17 residues. The CDR3 spells CASGLVVGQGKVNEQFF. The CDR3 DNA sequence: TGTGCTAGTGGTTTGGTGGTGGGACAGGGGAAGGTTAATGAGCAGTTCTTC.

The rearrangement joins TRBV14 to TRBJ2-3, with unresolved D. Trimming took off 1 base at V and 8 bases at J, with 13 bases between the two ends. There are 14 residues in the CDR3. The germline V gene has CDR1 SGHDN and CDR2 FVKESK. In DNA form, the CDR3 reads TGTGCCAGCAGCCAAGGATACCCTCCGGGTACGCAGTATTTT. Its protein is CASSQGYPPGTQYF.

V usage is TRBV19 and J usage is TRBJ2-6, with D uncertain. The V gene's germline CDR1 is LNHDA and CDR2 SQIVND (reference sequence). V was shortened by 8 bases and J by 1 base, with 9 bases between the two germline ends. This CDR3 has 14 residues. The CDR3 DNA follows: TGTGCCAGTCGCACCACTTCTGGGGCCAACGTCCTGACTTTC. This translates into CASRTTSGANVLTF.

The chain has TRBV9 and TRBJ2-3; the D is unclear. This CDR3 is built from 15 residues. V dropped 4 bases and J dropped 1 base, with 13 bases sitting between them. The germline V gene has CDR1 SGDLS and CDR2 YYNGEE. CDR3 nucleotide sequence: TGTGCCAGCAGCCCTAAGCCTGGCGGCACAGATACGCAGTATTTT. Encoded protein: CASSPKPGGTDTQYF. Combining the CDR3 with reference TRBV9 and TRBJ2-3 gives the whole variable domain DSGVTQTPKHLITATGQRVTLRCSPRSGDLSVYWYQQSLDQGLQFLIQYYNGEERAKGNILERFSAQQFPDLHSELNLSSLELGDSALYFCASSPKPGGTDTQYFGPGTRLTVL.

This clone was counted once. The chain combines TRBV7-9 with TRBJ2-1; D unclear. V lost 3 bases to trimming and J lost 7 bases, with 4 bases between them. The germline gives CDR1 SEHNR, CDR2 FQNEAQ (reference sequence). This CDR3 is 11 amino acids long. CDR3 in DNA: TGTGCCAGCAGCTTTGGGAATGAGCAGTTCTTC. Amino acid sequence: CASSFGNEQFF.

The rearrangement joins TRBV5-1 to TRBJ2-3; D not resolved. V lost 0 bases to trimming and J lost 2 bases, with 10 bases between them. Germline V CDR1 and CDR2: SGHRS, YFSETQ. The CDR3 spans 15 residues. CDR3 protein: CASSLDGGYTDTQYF. Written as DNA, the CDR3 is TGCGCCAGCAGCTTGGACGGCGGTTACACAGATACGCAGTATTTT.

This clone was found a few times. The rearrangement uses TRBV7-2 and TRBJ2-1; unclear D gene. V was shortened by 3 bases and J by 0 bases, with 9 bases between the two germline ends. CDR1 is SGHTA, CDR2 FQGNSA, per germline. This CDR3 is 15 amino acids long. Written as DNA, the CDR3 is TGTGCCAGCAGCTTTGAGCCTTACTCCTACAATGAGCAGTTCTTC. Its protein product is CASSFEPYSYNEQFF.

The J gene is TRBJ1-6, the V gene TRBV11-2; D is undetermined. V shed 7 bases and J shed 5 bases, with 15 bases lying between them. Per the germline V gene, CDR1 is SGHAT and CDR2 is FQNNGV. The CDR3 covers 15 residues. This CDR3 reads CASTSGRADNSPLHF. The CDR3 DNA reads TGTGCCAGCACCTCCGGGAGGGCGGATAATTCACCCCTCCACTTT.

The chain recombines TRBV19 with TRBJ2-3; D unresolved. Trimming shortened V by 8 bases and J by 4 bases, and 7 bases separated the two germline ends. Per the germline V gene, CDR1 is LNHDA and CDR2 is SQIVND (reference sequence). This CDR3 spans 11 amino acids. The CDR3 bases are TGTGCCAGTCAAAGAGCAGATACGCAGTATTTT. This sequence encodes CASQRADTQYF.

The rearrangement links TRBV7-2 to TRBJ2-7, with unresolved D. This CDR3 has 13 amino acids. The V end was cut by 5 bases, the J end by 2 bases, with 10 bases between. Germline V gene sequence: CDR1 SGHTA, CDR2 FQGNSA. The CDR3 spells CASSRTHTYEQYF. The CDR3 DNA sequence: TGTGCCAGCAGCCGGACCCATACCTACGAGCAGTACTTC.

This rearrangement joins TRBV19 to TRBJ2-7; 8 bases align to TRBD2. The V gene's germline CDR1 is LNHDA and CDR2 SQIVND (reference sequence). CDR3 length: 13 amino acids. Losses at the gene ends were 4 bases for V and 5 bases for J; bases not matched to a gene: 4. The CDR3 DNA reads TGTGCCAGTAGTACCTCGCGGGGGGACGAGCAGTACTTC. It translates to CASSTSRGDEQYF.

This clone appeared a few times. The chain is built from TRBV19 and TRBJ1-1, with D tentatively TRBD1 (6 bases). Germline V gives CDR1 LNHDA, CDR2 SQIVND (reference sequence). Trimming took off 5 bases at V and 0 bases at J, with 13 bases between the two ends. The CDR3 runs 15 residues. The CDR3: CASSGPGQVNTEAFF. CDR3 bases: TGTGCCAGTAGTGGACCGGGACAAGTGAACACTGAAGCTTTCTTT.

The CDR3 coding sequence is TGTGCCAGCAGCGTCGTTGGGGGGAGGTACGAGCAGTACTTC. This codes for CASSVVGGRYEQYF. This chain uses TRBV11-2 with TRBJ2-7; possibly TRBD2 for D (6 bases). Germline lookup yields CDR1 SGHAT and CDR2 FQNNGV. The ends were cut back, 5 bases at V and 4 bases at J, with 15 bases in the middle. The CDR3 extends over 14 amino acids.

This clone was observed a handful of times. The chain couples TRBV10-1 to TRBJ1-1; D call uncertain. With 1 base removed from V and 11 bases from J, the gap between germline ends came to 8 bases. CDR3 length: 11 amino acids. Germline V gene sequence: CDR1 WNHNN, CDR2 SYGVQD (reference sequence). DNA of the CDR3: TGCGCCAGCAGTGAGTTCGAGGTGGCTTTCTTT. Its translation: CASSEFEVAFF.

The V and J genes are TRBV6-6 and TRBJ1-2, with 7 bases identical to TRBD1. The germline gives CDR1 MNHNY, CDR2 SVGAGI (reference sequence). This CDR3 comprises 12 residues. V lost 6 bases to trimming and J lost 7 bases; unmatched junction nucleotides: 5. The CDR3 sequence is CASRGQFGGYTF. The CDR3 DNA reads TGTGCCAGCAGGGGACAGTTCGGTGGCTACACCTTC.

The CDR3 loop is CTSSQPTGGSQPQHF. The CDR3 DNA is TGCACCAGCAGCCAACCGACAGGGGGAAGTCAGCCCCAGCATTTT. The genes are TRBV1 and TRBJ1-5; TRBD1, the table's D call, was not compared with the DNA. TRBV1 is a documented pseudogene. This CDR3 spans 15 amino acids.